This TCR beta chain comes out of a study of CD8 T cells in Susac syndrome. A single count supports this clonotype. With random hexamers, about 0.5 to 1 ug RNA was reverse transcribed. TCR beta CDR3 was amplified by immunoSEQ multiplex PCR. This amplification extended across 54 Vbeta and 13 Jbeta segments. Each CDR3 protein is one row after TCRdb ran MiXCR on the immunoSEQ multiplex PCR reads. The data show approximately 150,000 distinct CDR3 sequences, approximately 95% seen once. From blood CD8+ and CD4+ T cells, TCR beta sequences were generated. Negative magnetic isolation gave CD8+ and CD4+ cells; FACS enriched CD8+ TEMRA. Looked up from germline, CDR1 is LGHDT and CDR2 is YNNKEL (reference sequence). CDR3 size: 13 residues. V dropped 1 base and J dropped 7 bases, with 11 bases sitting between them.

The genes are TRBV3-1 and TRBJ2-7, with D maybe TRBD2 (5 bases). Input material: CD4+ T cells from PBMCs. This TCR derives from a human donor in good health. CDR3 nucleotide sequence: TGTGCCAGCAGCCAAGCCCCGCGCGGGGAGCAGTACTTC. Protein product: CASSQAPRGEQYF.